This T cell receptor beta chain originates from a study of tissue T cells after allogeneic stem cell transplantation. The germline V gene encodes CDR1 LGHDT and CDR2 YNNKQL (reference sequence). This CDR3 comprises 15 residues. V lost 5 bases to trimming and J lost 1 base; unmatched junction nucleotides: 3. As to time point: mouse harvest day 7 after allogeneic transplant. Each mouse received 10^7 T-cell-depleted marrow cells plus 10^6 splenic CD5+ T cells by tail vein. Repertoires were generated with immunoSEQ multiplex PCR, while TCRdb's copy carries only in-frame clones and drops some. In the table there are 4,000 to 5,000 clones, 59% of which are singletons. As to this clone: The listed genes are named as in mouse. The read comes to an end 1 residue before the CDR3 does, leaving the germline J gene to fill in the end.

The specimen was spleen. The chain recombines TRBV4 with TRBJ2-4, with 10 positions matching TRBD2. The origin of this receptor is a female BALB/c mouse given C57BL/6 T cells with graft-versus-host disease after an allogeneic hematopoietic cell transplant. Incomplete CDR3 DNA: TGTGCCAGCAGCCGACTGGGGGGCGGTCAAAACACCTTGTAC. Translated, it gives CASSRLGGGQNTLY. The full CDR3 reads CASSRLGGGQNTLYF.